The sequence of this T cell receptor (beta chain) was determined in a study of low-dose radiotherapy and immunotherapy resistance in tumors. Across the study: Participants were given intravenous cyclophosphamide 200 mg/m2 every two weeks, one day before radiation and immunotherapy. A daily 300 mg dose of oral aspirin was taken by patients for four cycles from cycle 1 day 1.

The CDR3 comprises 16 residues, both ends counted. Time point of the sample: after trial treatment. Specified treatment: LDRT plus nivolumab, ipilimumab, low-dose cyclophosphamide and aspirin (RACIN trial). Concerning this clonotype itself: No DNA is shown, since the ends of the CDR3 on it are uncertain; the CDR3 is the one TCRdb lists.

TRAV- and TRBV-specific primers, spanning alpha and beta chains, primed first-strand cDNA. TCRs were amplified for roughly 22 PCR cycles with a constant-region primer and V-primer adapter. In vitro transcription amplified isolated mRNA. One entry per CDR3 protein results from TCRdb running MiXCR on the reads. Counted here are 85,000 to 95,000 distinct CDR3 sequences, 20% to 25% occurring once; the ten biggest clones make up more than 10%. The origin of this receptor is a female donor with ovarian cancer. The chain employs TRBV12-3 or TRBV12-4 and TRBJ1-6; the table names TRBD1, a call not compared with the DNA. This sample comprised PBMCs, obtained after low-dose radiotherapy plus immunotherapy. The CDR3 protein is CASSEARQGGSPLHFF.